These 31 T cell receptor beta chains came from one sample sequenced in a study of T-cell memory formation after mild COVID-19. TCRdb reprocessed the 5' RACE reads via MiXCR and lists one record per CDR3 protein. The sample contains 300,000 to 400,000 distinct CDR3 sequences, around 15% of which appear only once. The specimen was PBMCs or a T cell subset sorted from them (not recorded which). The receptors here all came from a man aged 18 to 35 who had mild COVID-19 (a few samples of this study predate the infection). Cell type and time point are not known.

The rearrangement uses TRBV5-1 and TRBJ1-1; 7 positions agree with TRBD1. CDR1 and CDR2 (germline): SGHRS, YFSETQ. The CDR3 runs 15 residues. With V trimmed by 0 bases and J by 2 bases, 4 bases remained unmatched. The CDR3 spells CASSLVRDRNTEAFF. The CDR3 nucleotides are TGCGCCAGCAGCTTGGTTCGGGACAGAAACACTGAAGCTTTCTTT.

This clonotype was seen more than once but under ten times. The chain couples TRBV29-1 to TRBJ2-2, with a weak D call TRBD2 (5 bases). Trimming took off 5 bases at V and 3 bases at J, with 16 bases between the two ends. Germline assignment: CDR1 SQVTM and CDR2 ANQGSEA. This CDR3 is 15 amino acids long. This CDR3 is CSVKWTGIDTGELFF. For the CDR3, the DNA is TGCAGCGTTAAATGGACCGGGATAGACACCGGGGAGCTGTTTTTT.

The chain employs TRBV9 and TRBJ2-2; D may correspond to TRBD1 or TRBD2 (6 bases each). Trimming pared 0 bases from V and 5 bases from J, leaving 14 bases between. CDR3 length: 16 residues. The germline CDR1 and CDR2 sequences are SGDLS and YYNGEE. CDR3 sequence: CASSVGGAGSTGELFF. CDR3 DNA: TGTGCCAGCAGCGTAGGGGGGGCCGGGTCAACCGGGGAGCTGTTTTTT. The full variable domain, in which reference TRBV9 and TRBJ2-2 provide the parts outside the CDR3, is DSGVTQTPKHLITATGQRVTLRCSPRSGDLSVYWYQQSLDQGLQFLIQYYNGEERAKGNILERFSAQQFPDLHSELNLSSLELGDSALYFCASSVGGAGSTGELFFGEGSRLTVL.

CDR3 in amino acids: CASSFTSPGELFF. As DNA, the CDR3 is TGTGCCAGCAGCTTTACTAGTCCCGGGGAGCTGTTTTTT. The chain recombines TRBV9 with TRBJ2-2; tentative D call: TRBD2 (5 bases). Between the trimmed V and J ends, which lost 4 bases and 6 bases, there was a span of 10 bases. The CDR3 totals 13 residues. CDR1 is SGDLS and CDR2 is YYNGEE in the germline V gene.

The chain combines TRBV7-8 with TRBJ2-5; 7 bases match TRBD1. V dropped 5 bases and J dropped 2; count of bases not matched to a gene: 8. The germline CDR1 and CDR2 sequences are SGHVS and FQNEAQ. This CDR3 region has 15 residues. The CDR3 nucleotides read TGTGCCAGCAGCCCCATAATACAGGGGCAAGAGACCCAGTACTTC. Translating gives CASSPIIQGQETQYF.

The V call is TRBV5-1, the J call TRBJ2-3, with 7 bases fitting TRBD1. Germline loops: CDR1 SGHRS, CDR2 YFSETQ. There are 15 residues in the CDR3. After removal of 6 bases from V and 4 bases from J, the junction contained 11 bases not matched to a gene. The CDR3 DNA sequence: TGCGCCAGCACCCCAGAGGGGGCGAAGGCAGATACGCAGTATTTT. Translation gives CASTPEGAKADTQYF.

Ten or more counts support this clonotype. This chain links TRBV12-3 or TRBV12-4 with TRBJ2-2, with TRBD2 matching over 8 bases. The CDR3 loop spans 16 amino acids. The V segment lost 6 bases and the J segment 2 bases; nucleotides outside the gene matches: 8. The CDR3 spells CASRAAGGPNTGELFF. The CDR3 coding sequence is TGTGCCAGCAGGGCGGCGGGGGGACCAAACACCGGGGAGCTGTTTTTT.

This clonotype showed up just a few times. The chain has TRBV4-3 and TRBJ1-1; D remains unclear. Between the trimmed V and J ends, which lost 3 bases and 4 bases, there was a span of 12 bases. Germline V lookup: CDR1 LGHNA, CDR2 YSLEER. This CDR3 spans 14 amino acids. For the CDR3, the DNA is TGCGCCAGCAGCCAGGGAGCAGGTAGCACTGAAGCTTTCTTT. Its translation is CASSQGAGSTEAFF.

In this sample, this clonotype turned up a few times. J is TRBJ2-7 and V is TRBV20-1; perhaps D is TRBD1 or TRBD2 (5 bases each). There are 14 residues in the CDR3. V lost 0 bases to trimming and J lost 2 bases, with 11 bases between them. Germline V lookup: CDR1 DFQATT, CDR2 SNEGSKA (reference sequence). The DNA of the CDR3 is TGCAGTGCTAGAGAGCTCGGGGCCACCTACGAGCAGTACTTC. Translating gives CSARELGATYEQYF.

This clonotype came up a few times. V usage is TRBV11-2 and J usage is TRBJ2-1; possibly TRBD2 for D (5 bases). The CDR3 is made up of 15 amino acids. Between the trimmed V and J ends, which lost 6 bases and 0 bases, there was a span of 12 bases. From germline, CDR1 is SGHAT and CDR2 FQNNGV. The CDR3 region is CASSHGGSSYNEQFF. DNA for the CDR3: TGTGCCAGCAGTCACGGAGGTAGCTCCTACAATGAGCAGTTCTTC. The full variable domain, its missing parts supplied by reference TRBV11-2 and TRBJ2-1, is EAGVAQSPRYKIIEKRQSVAFWCNPISGHATLYWYQQILGQGPKLLIQFQNNGVVDDSQLPKDRFSAERLKGVDSTLKIQPAKLEDSAVYLCASSHGGSSYNEQFFGPGTRLTVL.

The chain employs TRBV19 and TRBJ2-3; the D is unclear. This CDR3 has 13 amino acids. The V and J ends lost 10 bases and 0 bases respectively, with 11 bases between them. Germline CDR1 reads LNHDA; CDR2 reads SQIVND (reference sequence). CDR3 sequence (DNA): TGTGCCACCAGGACGGCGAGCACAGATACGCAGTATTTT. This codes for CATRTASTDTQYF.

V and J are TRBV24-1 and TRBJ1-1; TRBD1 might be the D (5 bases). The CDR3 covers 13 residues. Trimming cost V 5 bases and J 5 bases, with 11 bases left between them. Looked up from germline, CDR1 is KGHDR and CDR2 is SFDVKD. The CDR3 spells CATSGGDGTEAFF. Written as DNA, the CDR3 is TGTGCCACCAGTGGGGGGGACGGAACTGAAGCTTTCTTT.

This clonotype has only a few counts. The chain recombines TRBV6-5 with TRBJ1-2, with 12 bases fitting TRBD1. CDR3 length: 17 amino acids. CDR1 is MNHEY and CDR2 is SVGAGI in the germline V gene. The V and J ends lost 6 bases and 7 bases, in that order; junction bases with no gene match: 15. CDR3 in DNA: TGTGCCAGCAGACCGTCAGAGGGACAGGGGGCTTTCGGTGGCTACACCTTC. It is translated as CASRPSEGQGAFGGYTF.

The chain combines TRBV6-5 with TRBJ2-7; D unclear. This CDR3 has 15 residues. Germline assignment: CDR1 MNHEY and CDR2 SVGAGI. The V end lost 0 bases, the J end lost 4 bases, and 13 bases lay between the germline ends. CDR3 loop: CASSYSSRPTYEQYF. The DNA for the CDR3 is TGTGCCAGCAGTTACTCGAGTAGACCAACTTACGAGCAGTACTTC.

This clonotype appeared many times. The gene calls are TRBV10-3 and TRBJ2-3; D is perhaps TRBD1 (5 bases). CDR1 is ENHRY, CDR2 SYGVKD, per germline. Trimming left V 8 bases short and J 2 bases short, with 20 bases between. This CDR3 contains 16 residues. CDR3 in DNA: TGTGCCATCCCCCTGGCGCCGCCAGGGCTCACAGATACGCAGTATTTT. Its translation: CAIPLAPPGLTDTQYF.

Here the CDR3 DNA reads TGTGCCAGCAGTGAGGTGACGGTCCGGGACGGGGAGCTGTTTTTT. It specifies CASSEVTVRDGELFF. The chain carries TRBV2 and TRBJ2-2, with D perhaps TRBD2 (5 bases). The CDR3 loop spans 15 amino acids. The V and J ends lost 3 bases and 7 bases respectively, with 15 bases between them. Looked up from germline, CDR1 is SNHLY and CDR2 is FYNNEI. The variable domain in full, completed from reference TRBV2 and TRBJ2-2, reads EPEVTQTPSHQVTQMGQEVILRCVPISNHLYFYWYRQILGQKVEFLVSFYNNEISEKSEIFDDQFSVERPDGSNFTLKIRSTKLEDSAMYFCASSEVTVRDGELFFGEGSRLTVL.

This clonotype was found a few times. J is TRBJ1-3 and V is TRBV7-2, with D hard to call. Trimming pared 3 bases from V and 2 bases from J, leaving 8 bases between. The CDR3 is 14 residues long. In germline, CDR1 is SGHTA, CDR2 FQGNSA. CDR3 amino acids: CASSFARPGNTIYF. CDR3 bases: TGTGCCAGCAGCTTCGCTAGGCCTGGAAACACCATATATTTT. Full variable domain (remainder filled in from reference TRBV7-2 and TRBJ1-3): GAGVSQSPSNKVTEKGKDVELRCDPISGHTALYWYRQSLGQGLEFLIYFQGNSAPDKSGLPSDRFSAERTGGSVSTLTIQRTQQEDSAVYLCASSFARPGNTIYFGEGSWLTVV.

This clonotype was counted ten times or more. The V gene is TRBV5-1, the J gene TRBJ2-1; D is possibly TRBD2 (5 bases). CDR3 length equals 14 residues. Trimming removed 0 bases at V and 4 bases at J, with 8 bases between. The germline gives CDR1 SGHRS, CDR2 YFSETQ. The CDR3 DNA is TGCGCCAGCAGCTTGGGGACTGGGTACAATGAGCAGTTCTTC. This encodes CASSLGTGYNEQFF.

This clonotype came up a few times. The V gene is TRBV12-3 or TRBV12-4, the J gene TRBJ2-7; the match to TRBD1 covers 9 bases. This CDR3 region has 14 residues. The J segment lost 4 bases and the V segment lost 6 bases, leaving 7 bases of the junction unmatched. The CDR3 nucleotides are TGTGCCAGCAGAACCGGGACAGGGAAATACGAGCAGTACTTC. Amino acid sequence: CASRTGTGKYEQYF.

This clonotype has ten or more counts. In DNA form, the CDR3 reads TGTGCCAGCAGTCAGGGTACTGAAGCTTTCTTT. It is translated as CASSQGTEAFF. The chain recombines TRBV6-2 or TRBV6-3 with TRBJ1-1, with TRBD1 as a possible D gene (5 bases). Germline assignment: CDR1 MNHEY and CDR2 SVGEGT. The CDR3 extends over 11 amino acids. Trimming shortened V by 5 bases and J by 5 bases, and 6 bases separated the two germline ends.

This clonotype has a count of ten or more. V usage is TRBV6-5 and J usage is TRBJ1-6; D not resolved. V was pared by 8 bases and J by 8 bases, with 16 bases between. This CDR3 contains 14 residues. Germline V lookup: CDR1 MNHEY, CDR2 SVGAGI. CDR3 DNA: TGTGCCAGCGCTCACACGTGGAGGGATTCACCCCTCCACTTT. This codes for CASAHTWRDSPLHF.

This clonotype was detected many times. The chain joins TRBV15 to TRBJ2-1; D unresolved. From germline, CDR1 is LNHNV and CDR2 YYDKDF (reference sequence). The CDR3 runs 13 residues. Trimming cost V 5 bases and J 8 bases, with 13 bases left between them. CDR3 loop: CATSPEQYHEQFF. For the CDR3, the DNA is TGTGCCACCAGCCCCGAACAATATCATGAGCAGTTCTTC.

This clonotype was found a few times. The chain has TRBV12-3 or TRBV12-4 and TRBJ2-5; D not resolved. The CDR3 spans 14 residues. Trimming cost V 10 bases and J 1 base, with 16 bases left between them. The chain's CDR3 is CATKVGNFQETQYF. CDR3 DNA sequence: TGTGCCACTAAGGTGGGGAATTTCCAAGAGACCCAGTACTTC.

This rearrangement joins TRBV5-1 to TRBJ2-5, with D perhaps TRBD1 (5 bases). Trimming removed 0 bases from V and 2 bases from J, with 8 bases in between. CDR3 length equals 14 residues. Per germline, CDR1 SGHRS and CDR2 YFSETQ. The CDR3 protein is CASSLAGKQETQYF. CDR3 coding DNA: TGCGCCAGCAGCTTGGCAGGGAAACAAGAGACCCAGTACTTC.

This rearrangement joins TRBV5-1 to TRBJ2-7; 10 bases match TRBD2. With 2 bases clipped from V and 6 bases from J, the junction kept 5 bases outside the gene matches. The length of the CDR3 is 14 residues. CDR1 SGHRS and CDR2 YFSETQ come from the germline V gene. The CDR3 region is CASSLLAGMGEQYV. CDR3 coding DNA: TGCGCCAGCAGCTTACTAGCGGGGATGGGCGAGCAGTACGTC.

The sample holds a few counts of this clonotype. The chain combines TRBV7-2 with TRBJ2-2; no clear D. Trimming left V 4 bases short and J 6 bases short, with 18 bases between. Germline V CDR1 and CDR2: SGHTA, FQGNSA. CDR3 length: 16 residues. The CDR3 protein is CASSWPNGPKAGELFF. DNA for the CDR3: TGTGCCAGCAGCTGGCCCAACGGTCCCAAGGCCGGGGAGCTGTTTTTT. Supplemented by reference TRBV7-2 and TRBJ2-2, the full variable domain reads GAGVSQSPSNKVTEKGKDVELRCDPISGHTALYWYRQSLGQGLEFLIYFQGNSAPDKSGLPSDRFSAERTGGSVSTLTIQRTQQEDSAVYLCASSWPNGPKAGELFFGEGSRLTVL.

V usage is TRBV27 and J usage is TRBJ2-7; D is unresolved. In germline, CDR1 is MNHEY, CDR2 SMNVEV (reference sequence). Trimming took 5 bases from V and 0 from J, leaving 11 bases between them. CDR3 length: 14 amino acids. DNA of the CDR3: TGTGCCAGCAGTCGAGAAAAGAGCTCCTACGAGCAGTACTTC. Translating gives CASSREKSSYEQYF.

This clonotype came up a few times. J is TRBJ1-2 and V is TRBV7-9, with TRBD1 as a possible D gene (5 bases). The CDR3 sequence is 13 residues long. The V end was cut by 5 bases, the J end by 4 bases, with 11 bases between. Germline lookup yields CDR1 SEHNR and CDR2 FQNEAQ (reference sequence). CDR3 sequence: CASSAGQSYGYTF. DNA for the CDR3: TGTGCCAGCAGCGCTGGACAAAGCTATGGCTACACCTTC. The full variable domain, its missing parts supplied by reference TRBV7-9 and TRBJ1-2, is DTGVSQNPRHKITKRGQNVTFRCDPISEHNRLYWYRQTLGQGPEFLTYFQNEAQLEKSRLLSDRFSAERPKGSFSTLEIQRTEQGDSAMYLCASSAGQSYGYTFGSGTRLTVV.

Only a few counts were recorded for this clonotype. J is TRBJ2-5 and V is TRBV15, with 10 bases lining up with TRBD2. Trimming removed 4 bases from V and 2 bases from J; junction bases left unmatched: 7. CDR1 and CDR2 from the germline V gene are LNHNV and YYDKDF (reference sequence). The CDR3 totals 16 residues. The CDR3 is CATSILAGGGQETQYF. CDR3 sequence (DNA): TGTGCCACCAGCATTTTAGCGGGAGGCGGGCAAGAGACCCAGTACTTC.

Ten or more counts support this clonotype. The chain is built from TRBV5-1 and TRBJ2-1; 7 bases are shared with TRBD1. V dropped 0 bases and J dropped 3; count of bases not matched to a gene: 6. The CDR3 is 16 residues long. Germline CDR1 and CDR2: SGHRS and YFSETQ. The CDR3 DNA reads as TGCGCCAGCAGCTTGGGGGGACAGCCTGTCTACAATGAGCAGTTCTTC. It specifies CASSLGGQPVYNEQFF.

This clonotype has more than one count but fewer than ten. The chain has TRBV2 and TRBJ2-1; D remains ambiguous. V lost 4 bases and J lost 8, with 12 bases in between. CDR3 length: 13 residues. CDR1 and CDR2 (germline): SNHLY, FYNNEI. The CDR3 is CASSAFLSDEQFF. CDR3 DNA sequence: TGTGCCAGCAGTGCATTTCTCTCGGATGAGCAGTTCTTC.